These 13 T cell receptor beta chains were sequenced from one sample in a study of blood T cell repertoires in COVID-19. Clones were sequenced by immunoSEQ multiplex PCR, and TCRdb holds only the in-frame ones, with some missing. Of 170,000 or so clones in the sample, 75% to 90% were seen once. Material: peripheral blood. The origin of the receptors is a woman in her thirties or forties with COVID-19, enrolled during active disease.

This clone was detected only once. V is TRBV7-2 and J is TRBJ2-1; TRBD1 matches at 8 bases. Germline assignment: CDR1 SGHTA and CDR2 FQGNSA. V trimming: 5 bases; J trimming: 5 bases; junction bases outside the gene matches: 14. The CDR3 runs 17 residues. CDR3 nucleotide sequence: TGTGCCAGCAGCCCCCGACCTCGGGACAGGAGGGACAATGAGCAGTTCTTC. This encodes CASSPRPRDRRDNEQFF.

This sequence joins TRBV18 and TRBJ2-1; TRBD1 is a possible D gene (5 bases). The germline V and J ends were trimmed by 4 bases and 7 bases, with 14 bases remaining between them. Germline V gene data show CDR1 as KGHSH and CDR2 as LQKENI. The CDR3 sequence is 14 residues long. CDR3 sequence reads: CASSLLIDRNEQFF. The CDR3 nucleotides read TGTGCCAGCTCACTCCTAATTGACAGAAATGAGCAGTTCTTC. Variable domain in full (rest from reference TRBV18 and TRBJ2-1): NAGVMQNPRHLVRRRGQEARLRCSPMKGHSHVYWYRQLPEEGLKFMVYLQKENIIDESGMPKERFSAEFPKEGPSILRIQQVVRGDSAAYFCASSLLIDRNEQFFGPGTRLTVL.

This clone came up many times. This rearrangement joins TRBV6-5 to TRBJ1-2; 7 positions match TRBD1. This CDR3 region has 13 residues. Germline CDR1 and CDR2: MNHEY and SVGAGI. Trimming took 6 bases from V and 2 from J; bases not matched to a gene: 3. In DNA form, the CDR3 reads TGTGCCAGCAGCATGACAGGGAACTATGGCTACACCTTC. Its translation is CASSMTGNYGYTF.

V gene TRBV28 combines with J gene TRBJ1-5; tentative D call: TRBD1 (5 bases). Germline V CDR1 and CDR2: MDHEN, SYDVKM. Between the trimmed V and J ends, which lost 4 bases and 7 bases, there was a span of 14 bases. The CDR3 contains 14 residues. DNA of the CDR3: TGTGCCAGCAGTTCCCCCTGGGAGGGGCAGCCCCAGCATTTT. This codes for CASSSPWEGQPQHF. Full variable domain (outside the CDR3, taken from reference TRBV28 and TRBJ1-5): DVKVTQSSRYLVKRTGEKVFLECVQDMDHENMFWYRQDPGLGLRLIYFSYDVKMKEKGDIPEGYSVSREKKERFSLILESASTNQTSMYLCASSSPWEGQPQHFGDGTRLSIL.

The genes are TRBV14 and TRBJ2-1, with a weak D call TRBD2 (6 bases). V lost 4 bases, J lost 3 bases, and 13 bases lay in between. Germline V gene data show CDR1 as SGHDN and CDR2 as FVKESK. The CDR3 totals 15 residues. CDR3 loop: CASSPLSGLYNEQFF. The CDR3 DNA reads as TGTGCCAGCAGCCCCCTATCGGGACTCTACAATGAGCAGTTCTTC.

The rearrangement uses TRBV6-5 and TRBJ1-2; a weak D match, TRBD1 (6 bases). Germline values: CDR1 MNHEY, CDR2 SVGAGI. The CDR3 has 15 amino acids. With 7 bases removed from V and 2 bases from J, the gap between germline ends came to 17 bases. CDR3 amino acids: CASNPQGSGNYGYTF. The CDR3, as DNA: TGTGCCAGCAATCCACAGGGCTCCGGCAACTATGGCTACACCTTC.

The rearrangement uses TRBV4-2 and TRBJ2-5; D may be TRBD2 (6 bases). The germline V gene encodes CDR1 LGHNA and CDR2 YNFKEQ. The germline V and J ends were trimmed by 1 base and 5 bases, with 20 bases remaining between them. The CDR3 length is 17 residues. The CDR3 sequence is CASSQVTAGRAEETQYF. The CDR3 coding sequence is TGTGCCAGCAGCCAAGTGACCGCGGGGCGGGCTGAGGAGACCCAGTACTTC.

This clone has just a few counts. The chain joins TRBV4-2 to TRBJ2-1; 11 bases are a match to TRBD2. The junction had 7 bases not matched to a gene; V was cut back by 0 bases and J by 9 bases. The germline gives CDR1 LGHNA, CDR2 YNFKEQ. The CDR3 contains 16 residues. For the CDR3, the DNA is TGTGCCAGCAGCCAAGATGGAACTAGCGGGGGCCTTGAGCAGTTCTTC. Protein sequence: CASSQDGTSGGLEQFF.

The chain uses TRBV2 and TRBJ2-3, with 7 positions matching TRBD2. CDR3 length equals 15 residues. The junction had 4 bases not matched to a gene; V was cut back by 4 bases and J by 0 bases. Germline V lookup: CDR1 SNHLY, CDR2 FYNNEI. CDR3 amino acids: CASSGQAGSTDTQYF. The CDR3 DNA is TGTGCCAGCAGTGGTCAAGCGGGAAGCACAGATACGCAGTATTTT.

This clone showed up just once. The chain employs TRBV29-1 and TRBJ1-3, with D maybe TRBD1 (5 bases). The CDR3 has 18 residues. The ends were cut back, 2 bases at V and 0 bases at J, with 20 bases in the middle. Germline V gene sequence: CDR1 SQVTM, CDR2 ANQGSEA. The CDR3 reads CSVEPQGDRASSGNTIYF. DNA of the CDR3: TGCAGCGTTGAACCCCAGGGTGACCGGGCTAGCTCTGGAAACACCATATATTTT.

This chain joins TRBV29-1 and TRBJ2-4; possible D gene TRBD1, 5 bases. Germline-derived CDR1 and CDR2 are SQVTM and ANQGSEA. There are 11 residues in the CDR3. V was trimmed by 5 bases and J by 6 bases, leaving 8 bases between them. This chain's CDR3 is CSVRQGNIQYF. CDR3 nucleotide sequence: TGCAGCGTTCGTCAGGGAAACATTCAGTACTTC.

This chain joins TRBV7-9 and TRBJ2-2, with a possible D match to TRBD1 (5 bases). Germline V gene lookup returns CDR1 SEHNR and CDR2 FQNEAQ (reference sequence). The CDR3 contains 14 residues. V dropped 1 base and J dropped 5 bases, with 8 bases sitting between them. CDR3 DNA sequence: TGTGCCAGCAGCTTAGGGGGCTTGACCGGGGAGCTGTTTTTT. Encoded protein: CASSLGGLTGELFF.

The rearrangement joins TRBV7-2 to TRBJ2-4; TRBD1 might be the D (5 bases). This CDR3 has 14 residues. Trimming left V 0 bases short and J 7 bases short, with 10 bases between. Per the germline V gene, CDR1 is SGHTA and CDR2 is FQGNSA. As DNA, the CDR3 is TGTGCCAGCAGCTTAGCCGCAGGGTCTAACATTCAGTACTTC. Its translation: CASSLAAGSNIQYF.